A selection of T cell receptor beta chains follows, all from one sample in a study of T cell repertoires in cytomegalovirus infection. TCRdb called the reads again in MiXCR, with one record for every CDR3 protein. This sample carries under 95,000 distinct CDR3 sequences, around half of them seen once, and the ten largest clones take just over 90%. These receptors have no known antigen. The sequenced sample was CD8+ T cells from cultured PBMCs, obtained from culture after CMV antigen stimulation. The receptors derive from a human donor in good health (CMV status not recorded). Some clones in this sample may be carry-over from other donors' samples. CDR3s leave out the opening cysteine and the closing phenylalanine or tryptophan.

TRBV6-6	TRBJ2-1	ASSYSGPNNEQF
TRBV19	TRBJ1-2	ASMRQGVPYGYT
TRBV19	TRBJ1-2	ASTLGHSIYGYT
TRBV12-3/TRBV12-4	TRBJ2-1	ASSFGGGNEQF
TRBV27	TRBJ2-7	ASSPGNNEQY
TRBV10-3	TRBJ2-7	AIREAGGRSGEQY
TRBV6-5	TRBJ1-1	ASSYSIGGGLTEAF
TRBV4-1	TRBJ2-7	ASSQVLPGQEIYEQY
TRBV27	TRBJ2-1	ASSRVYNEQF
TRBV28	TRBJ2-5	ASSRGPQY
TRBV12-5	TRBJ2-7	ASGSDRYEQY
TRBV6-1	TRBJ2-7	ASSPSGLAAYEQY
TRBV6-5	TRBJ1-6	ASSYSRIPVGNSPLH
TRBV7-9	TRBJ2-2	ASTLPGQGNTGELF
TRBV2	TRBJ1-3	ASSQWGDNSGNTIY
TRBV7-6	TRBJ2-2	ASSLDRVIAGELF
TRBV18	TRBJ2-7	ASSMDRVSEQY
TRBV27	TRBJ2-7	ASSFRRGQGGYEQY
TRBV12-3/TRBV12-4	TRBJ2-7	ASTLYAGSMFYEQY
TRBV28	TRBJ2-4	ASSLGGIGNIQY
TRBV18	TRBJ2-7	ASSPLLQGLNEQY
TRBV11-1	TRBJ2-7	ASSFATSGYEQY
TRBV11-3	TRBJ2-3	ASSDFTDTQY
TRBV7-9	TRBJ2-6	ASSETISGANVLT
TRBV15	TRBJ2-1	ATEPGLEDNEQF
TRBV10-2	TRBJ2-4	ASSEGQGFAVQY